Below are 24 T cell receptor beta chains sequenced from a single sample in a study of T-cell reconstitution after alpha-beta-depleted transplantation in children (dated by TCRdb to about 2016). Libraries were made using PCR. Sequencing instrument: Illumina HiSeq 2500. To normalize quantification of the TCRbeta repertoire, the TCR libraries were built with molecular barcoding that relied on unique molecular identifiers. TCRdb took the public reads, trimmed them with fastp at Q25, ran MiXCR for clone calling and kept in-frame beta chains. Rows with one shared CDR3 protein collapse into an entry with the most common genes and DNA. The sample has about 980,000 distinct CDR3 sequences on record, about 29% of them singletons. The ten largest clones represent under 30% of the sample. This specimen's treatment or condition label, per the study, means: allogeneic hematopoietic cell transplantation with graft depleted of TCRalphabeta T cells and CD19 B cells.

The starting material was PBMCs, mostly from graft donor cells, obtained 360 days after TCRalphabeta/CD19-depleted stem cell transplant. The origin of the receptors is a boy younger than two who had a stem cell transplant for SCID, so the T cells may come from the graft donor.

Comments on this clonotype: The junction departs from the called germline gene at one end, perhaps through a read error. The CDR3 region has the DNA TGTGTCAGCAGCTACCGACAGGACACTGAAGCTTTCTTT. It specifies CVSSYRQDTEAFF. J is TRBJ1-1 and V is TRBV3-1, with TRBD1 as a possible D gene (6 bases). Germline V gene lookup returns CDR1 LGHDT and CDR2 YNNKEL (reference sequence). This CDR3 is 13 amino acids long.

This sequence joins TRBV10-3 and TRBJ2-2, with 7 nucleotides matching TRBD1. The CDR3 extends over 16 amino acids. In germline, CDR1 is ENHRY, CDR2 SYGVKD. V dropped 5 bases and J dropped 0; count of bases not matched to a gene: 6. DNA of the CDR3: TGTGCCATCAGTTTCGACAGGGCGACGAACACCGGGGAGCTGTTTTTT. Its translation is CAISFDRATNTGELFF.

This clonotype was detected only a few times. The CDR3 region has the DNA TGTGCCAGCAGCCCCCAAGGGGGCCTCCTCAATGAGCAGTTCTTC. Residues: CASSPQGGLLNEQFF. The chain couples TRBV7-9 to TRBJ2-1, with 7 bases fitting TRBD1. Germline values: CDR1 SEHNR, CDR2 FQNEAQ (reference sequence). V trimming: 5 bases; J trimming: 6 bases; junction bases outside the gene matches: 10. The length of the CDR3 is 15 residues.

This clonotype has a handful of counts. This chain joins TRBV12-3 or TRBV12-4 and TRBJ1-1; a weak D match, TRBD1 (6 bases). Trimming stripped 8 bases from V and 0 bases from J, with 13 bases between. This CDR3 is built from 14 residues. The CDR3 here is CASSWGPLNTEAFF. The CDR3 nucleotides read TGTGCCAGCTCCTGGGGGCCTTTGAACACTGAAGCTTTCTTT.

This clonotype showed up just a few times. The V and J genes are TRBV27 and TRBJ2-7; 9 bases align to TRBD1. The V segment lost 2 bases and the J segment 4 bases; nucleotides outside the gene matches: 6. This CDR3 is 15 amino acids long. The germline gives CDR1 MNHEY, CDR2 SMNVEV (reference sequence). CDR3 sequence (DNA): TGTGCCAGCAGTTTAAGGTCGGGACAGGGATACGAGCAGTACTTC. Amino acid sequence: CASSLRSGQGYEQYF.

This clonotype was seen a handful of times. The genes are TRBV3-1 and TRBJ2-5; D not certain. The CDR3 length is 15 residues. Germline CDR1 reads LGHDT; CDR2 reads YNNKEL (reference sequence). Trimming stripped 0 bases from V and 5 bases from J, with 13 bases between. The CDR3 sequence is CASSQDRANWETQYF. The CDR3 bases are TGTGCCAGCAGCCAAGATAGGGCTAATTGGGAGACCCAGTACTTC.

This clonotype was picked up a small number of times. The V and J genes are TRBV18 and TRBJ2-7, with D perhaps matching TRBD2 (5 bases). V shed 3 bases and J shed 6 bases, with 12 bases lying between them. CDR1 is KGHSH, CDR2 LQKENI, per germline. The length of the CDR3 is 13 residues. CDR3 DNA sequence: TGTGCCAGCTCACCGCCGTCACTAGGCGAGCAGTACTTC. This codes for CASSPPSLGEQYF.

The sample holds a few counts of this clonotype. This chain links TRBV3-1 with TRBJ1-5; 7 bases are a match to TRBD1. The CDR3 extends over 13 amino acids. V lost 2 bases, J lost 7 bases, and 2 bases stayed unmatched. Per germline, CDR1 LGHDT and CDR2 YNNKEL (reference sequence). CDR3 region: CASSQNRGQPQHF. CDR3 DNA: TGTGCCAGCAGCCAAAACAGGGGACAGCCCCAGCATTTT.

Points on this clonotype: A much larger clone sits a single nucleotide away, making a read error possible. This chain joins TRBV5-1 and TRBJ2-7, with D tentatively TRBD1 (5 bases). Trimming cost V 0 bases and J 3 bases, with 10 bases left between them. The CDR3 has 14 residues. Germline CDR1 is SGHRS and CDR2 is YFSETQ. As DNA, the CDR3 is TGCGCCAGCAGCTTGGGGAAAGGGGTCTACGAGCAGTACTTC. Its protein is CASSLGKGVYEQYF.

In this sample, this clonotype turned up a few times. The V gene is TRBV7-3, the J gene TRBJ2-1; the match to TRBD1 covers 9 bases. Unmatched junction bases numbered 11, after V lost 5 bases and J lost 9 bases. Germline V gene sequence: CDR1 SGHTA, CDR2 FQGTGA. The CDR3 totals 15 residues. CDR3 in DNA: TGTGCCAGCAGCCGGGGACAGGGTGATTTGTCTGAGCAGTTCTTC. Residues: CASSRGQGDLSEQFF. The full variable domain, completed using reference TRBV7-3 and TRBJ2-1, is GAGVSQTPSNKVTEKGKYVELRCDPISGHTALYWYRQSLGQGPEFLIYFQGTGAADDSGLPNDRFFAVRPEGSVSTLKIQRTERGDSAVYLCASSRGQGDLSEQFFGPGTRLTVL.

V gene TRBV5-6 combines with J gene TRBJ1-4; the D is unclear. This CDR3 is built from 18 residues. Germline V lookup: CDR1 SGHDT, CDR2 YYEEEE. Trimming took off 0 bases at V and 0 bases at J, with 15 bases between the two ends. The CDR3: CASSLGTLSVATNEKLFF. The CDR3 region has the DNA TGTGCCAGCAGCTTGGGCACCCTCAGCGTTGCAACTAATGAAAAACTGTTTTTT. Supplemented by reference TRBV5-6 and TRBJ1-4, the full variable domain reads DAGVTQSPTHLIKTRGQQVTLRCSPKSGHDTVSWYQQALGQGPQFIFQYYEEEERQRGNFPDRFSGHQFPNYSSELNVNALLLGDSALYLCASSLGTLSVATNEKLFFGSGTQLSVL.

This clonotype was recorded a few times. The rearrangement links TRBV7-9 to TRBJ2-5; 8 nucleotides agree with TRBD2. The CDR3 has 16 residues. The germline V gene encodes CDR1 SEHNR and CDR2 FQNEAQ (reference sequence). V lost 5 bases to trimming and J lost 4 bases; unmatched junction nucleotides: 12. This CDR3 reads CASSLRGGSLAETQYF. CDR3 coding DNA: TGTGCCAGCAGCCTCCGGGGGGGGAGCTTGGCAGAGACCCAGTACTTC.

This clonotype has a handful of counts. The CDR3 protein is CASSFGWVGRTSVDTGELFF. In DNA form, the CDR3 reads TGCGCCAGCAGCTTCGGCTGGGTGGGTCGGACTTCCGTAGACACCGGGGAGCTGTTTTTT. The chain recombines TRBV5-1 with TRBJ2-2, with D maybe TRBD2 (5 bases). Trimming shortened V by 2 bases and J by 3 bases, and 26 bases separated the two germline ends. This CDR3 region has 20 residues. Germline CDR1 is SGHRS and CDR2 is YFSETQ.

J is TRBJ2-1 and V is TRBV4-2; 7 positions match TRBD2. CDR3 length: 16 residues. V trimming: 4 bases; J trimming: 0 bases; junction bases outside the gene matches: 6. CDR1 is LGHNA, CDR2 YNFKEQ, per germline. The CDR3 sequence is CASSRLAASSYNEQFF. The CDR3 DNA reads as TGTGCCAGCAGCCGGCTAGCGGCGAGCTCCTACAATGAGCAGTTCTTC.

This clonotype occurred a few times. This chain links TRBV4-1 with TRBJ1-5; possible D gene TRBD1, 5 bases. Trimming shortened V by 5 bases and J by 5 bases, and 16 bases separated the two germline ends. Germline CDR1 reads MGHRA; CDR2 reads YSYEKL. The CDR3 consists of 15 residues. The CDR3 DNA is TGCGCCAGCAGCTCAGGGCCGACGGGTCATCAGCCCCAGCATTTT. It is translated as CASSSGPTGHQPQHF.

The chain is built from TRBV18 and TRBJ2-7; D may be TRBD1 or TRBD2 (5 bases each). The germline CDR1 and CDR2 sequences are KGHSH and LQKENI. V lost 2 bases to trimming and J lost 3 bases, with 11 bases between them. The CDR3 contains 14 residues. The CDR3 nucleotides read TGTGCCAGCTCACCAAGGGACGGAATCTACGAGCAGTACTTC. Translation gives CASSPRDGIYEQYF.

This chain joins TRBV9 and TRBJ1-1; a possible D gene is TRBD1 (5 bases). V was shortened by 4 bases and J by 2 bases, with 15 bases between the two germline ends. Per the germline V gene, CDR1 is SGDLS and CDR2 is YYNGEE. The length of the CDR3 is 15 residues. In DNA, the CDR3 is TGTGCCAGCAGCCCCTCTACGGGGGGAAACACTGAAGCTTTCTTT. This gives the protein CASSPSTGGNTEAFF.

This clonotype appeared a few times. The chain carries TRBV7-8 and TRBJ1-5, with D possibly being TRBD1 (6 bases). V gave up 4 bases and J gave up 4 bases, with 14 bases separating them. Germline V gene sequence: CDR1 SGHVS, CDR2 FQNEAQ. The CDR3 has 15 amino acids. The CDR3 DNA reads as TGTGCCAGCAGCTGGGCGGACAGTCATAATCAGCCCCAGCATTTT. Its protein product is CASSWADSHNQPQHF.

This chain links TRBV28 with TRBJ2-1; TRBD1 aligns across 8 bases. V lost 7 bases, J lost 6 bases, and 17 bases stayed unmatched. There are 17 residues in the CDR3. In germline, CDR1 is MDHEN, CDR2 SYDVKM. This chain's CDR3 is CASTRPPGTGHSNEQFF. In DNA form, the CDR3 reads TGTGCCAGCACCCGCCCACCCGGGACAGGACATTCCAATGAGCAGTTCTTC.

V is TRBV20-1 and J is TRBJ2-1; either TRBD1 or TRBD2 may supply D (5 bases each). CDR1 is DFQATT and CDR2 is SNEGSKA in the germline V gene (reference sequence). CDR3 length equals 16 residues. Trimming took 3 bases from V and 2 from J, leaving 17 bases between them. The DNA of the CDR3 is TGCAGTGCTAGTGCCCTGATTGGGGGAACCTACAATGAGCAGTTCTTC. Residues: CSASALIGGTYNEQFF.

J is TRBJ1-2 and V is TRBV3-1, with D unclear. The length of the CDR3 is 13 residues. Germline V gives CDR1 LGHDT, CDR2 YNNKEL (reference sequence). Between the trimmed V and J ends, which lost 1 base and 4 bases, there was a span of 7 bases. The CDR3 coding sequence is TGTGCCAGCAGCCAAGGGCCGGTCTATGGCTACACCTTC. This translates into CASSQGPVYGYTF.

The chain links TRBV2 to TRBJ2-4, with D hard to call. The germline gives CDR1 SNHLY, CDR2 FYNNEI. Trimming took off 4 bases at V and 4 bases at J, with 8 bases between the two ends. The CDR3 is 13 amino acids. In nucleotides, the CDR3 is TGTGCCAGCAGTGTTAGCCAGAAAAACATTCAGTACTTC. Translated: CASSVSQKNIQYF.

This chain connects TRBV5-6 to TRBJ1-6; tentative D call: TRBD1 (5 bases). The CDR3 totals 14 residues. CDR1 is SGHDT and CDR2 is YYEEEE in the germline V gene. Trimming stripped 4 bases from V and 10 bases from J, with 15 bases between. CDR3 residues: CASSLGRGTSPLHF. The CDR3 region has the DNA TGTGCCAGCAGCCTGGGGCGGGGGACCTCACCCCTCCACTTT. Looking up the rest from reference TRBV5-6 and TRBJ1-6 gives the full variable domain: DAGVTQSPTHLIKTRGQQVTLRCSPKSGHDTVSWYQQALGQGPQFIFQYYEEEERQRGNFPDRFSGHQFPNYSSELNVNALLLGDSALYLCASSLGRGTSPLHFGNGTRLTVT.

This clonotype has a handful of counts. The rearrangement joins TRBV29-1 to TRBJ2-5, with 7 bases fitting TRBD1. V was pared by 5 bases and J by 5 bases, with 11 bases of the junction left unmatched. Germline V gene sequence: CDR1 SQVTM, CDR2 ANQGSEA. The length of the CDR3 is 14 residues. The CDR3 coding sequence is TGCAGCGTTCACATACAGGGGTTGGGGGAGACCCAGTACTTC. The encoded protein is CSVHIQGLGETQYF. Complete variable domain (other parts from reference TRBV29-1 and TRBJ2-5): SAVISQKPSRDICQRGTSLTIQCQVDSQVTMMFWYRQQPGQSLTLIATANQGSEATYESGFVIDKFPISRPNLTFSTLTVSNMSPEDSSIYLCSVHIQGLGETQYFGPGTRLLVL.